Below are 7 T cell receptor beta chains sequenced from a single sample in a study of blood T cell repertoires in COVID-19 (TCRdb year 2020). Preparation of the library involved the immunoSEQ multiplex PCR assay. TCRdb re-hosts the immuneACCESS table, in-frame sequences only. Its copies lack some clones; in the studies checked, an unresolved V gene accounts for under half of them, and the cause for the rest is not known. This sample lists fewer than 200,000 clones; 85% to 90% were detected once. Approximately 2.1% of the sample is taken by the ten largest. The sequenced sample was peripheral blood. The receptors come from a man aged 50-60 years who had recovered from COVID-19.

This clone was detected once. The V and J genes are TRBV5-4 and TRBJ2-7; TRBD1 is a possible D gene (6 bases). Germline V gene sequence: CDR1 SGHNT, CDR2 YYREEE (reference sequence). The CDR3 has 12 amino acids. Trimming stripped 4 bases from V and 7 bases from J, with 12 bases between. CDR3 protein: CASSLGAGEQYF. CDR3 DNA sequence: TGTGCCAGCAGCCTGGGGGCAGGTGAGCAGTACTTC.

The chain employs TRBV29-1 and TRBJ1-1, with 9 bases matching TRBD1. V was pared by 6 bases and J by 4 bases, with 6 bases of the junction left unmatched. The germline CDR1 and CDR2 sequences are SQVTM and ANQGSEA. This CDR3 region has 13 residues. In DNA form, the CDR3 reads TGCAGCGTCAACAGGGGGCAGAGCACTGAAGCTTTCTTT. As protein: CSVNRGQSTEAFF.

This chain connects TRBV29-1 to TRBJ2-1; 11 bases fit TRBD1. V lost 5 bases, J lost 4 bases, and 4 bases stayed unmatched. This CDR3 region has 14 residues. Germline CDR1 is SQVTM and CDR2 is ANQGSEA. Here the CDR3 DNA reads TGCAGCGTTTACGGGACAGGGGGTTACAATGAGCAGTTCTTC. Translation: CSVYGTGGYNEQFF.

The chain joins TRBV20-1 to TRBJ1-4; no clear D gene. Trimming cost V 6 bases and J 4 bases, with 15 bases left between them. Germline CDR1 DFQATT, CDR2 SNEGSKA (reference sequence). This CDR3 spans 14 amino acids. CDR3 region: CSASPRGINEKLFF. The CDR3 DNA reads as TGCAGTGCCAGTCCTCGGGGTATTAATGAAAAACTGTTTTTT.

The CDR3 DNA follows: TGTGCCAGCAGCTCAAGGTTGGGGGGGCAGTTCTTC. It encodes CASSSRLGGQFF. V is TRBV9 and J is TRBJ2-1, with a possible D match to TRBD2 (6 bases). This CDR3 contains 12 residues. Between the trimmed V and J ends, which lost 4 bases and 12 bases, there was a span of 14 bases. Germline values: CDR1 SGDLS, CDR2 YYNGEE.

The chain links TRBV19 to TRBJ1-1, with 8 bases fitting TRBD1. V dropped 9 bases and J dropped 1; count of bases not matched to a gene: 4. Per the germline V gene, CDR1 is LNHDA and CDR2 is SQIVND (reference sequence). The length of the CDR3 is 13 residues. The CDR3 region has the DNA TGTGCCAGCAGGGGGCGCGGGAACACTGAAGCTTTCTTT. Protein product: CASRGRGNTEAFF.

DNA of the CDR3: TGTGCCAGTAGTCCCGAGAGAAATGAAAAACTGTTTTTT. Translating it yields CASSPERNEKLFF. V usage is TRBV19 and J usage is TRBJ1-4; D remains ambiguous. The V end was cut by 5 bases, the J end by 5 bases, with 9 bases between. This CDR3 spans 13 amino acids. Germline values: CDR1 LNHDA, CDR2 SQIVND (reference sequence).